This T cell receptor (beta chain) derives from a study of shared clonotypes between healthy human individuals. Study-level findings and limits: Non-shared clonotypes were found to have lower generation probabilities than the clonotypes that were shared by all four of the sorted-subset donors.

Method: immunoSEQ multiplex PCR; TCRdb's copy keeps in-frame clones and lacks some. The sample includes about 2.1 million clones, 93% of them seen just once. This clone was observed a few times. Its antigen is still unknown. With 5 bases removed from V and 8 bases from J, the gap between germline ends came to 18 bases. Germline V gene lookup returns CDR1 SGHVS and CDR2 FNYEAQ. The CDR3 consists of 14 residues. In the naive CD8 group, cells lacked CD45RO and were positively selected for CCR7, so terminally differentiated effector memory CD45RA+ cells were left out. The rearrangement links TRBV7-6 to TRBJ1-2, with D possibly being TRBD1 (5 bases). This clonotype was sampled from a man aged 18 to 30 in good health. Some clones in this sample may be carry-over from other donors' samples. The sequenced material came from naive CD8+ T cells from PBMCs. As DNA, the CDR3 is TGTGCCAGCAGCCCCTGGGACGAACCTACCGGCTACACCTTC. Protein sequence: CASSPWDEPTGYTF.